Listed here are 3 T cell receptor beta chains from one sample, sequenced in a study of blood T cell repertoires in COVID-19. Produced via immunoSEQ multiplex PCR; TCRdb's table is partial and in-frame only. The sample has 55,000 to 80,000 clones, about 86% seen once. Sequencing was performed on peripheral blood. These receptors were taken from a man aged 50 or older with active COVID-19.

The chain is built from TRBV19 and TRBJ2-5, with TRBD2 identical over 8 bases. The CDR3 has 15 residues. The germline V gene has CDR1 LNHDA and CDR2 SQIVND (reference sequence). The trim removed 3 bases at V and 0 bases at J, leaving 3 bases unmatched. CDR3 bases: TGTGCCAGTAGTATGTCTAGCGGGTACCAAGAGACCCAGTACTTC. Its translation is CASSMSSGYQETQYF.

The chain links TRBV11-2 to TRBJ2-7; 9 bases map to TRBD2. J gave up 4 bases and V 0 bases, and 7 bases lay outside the gene matches. This CDR3 is 16 amino acids long. Germline V CDR1 and CDR2: SGHAT, FQNNGV. Here the CDR3 reads CASSLDWLAGPYEQYF. CDR3 nucleotides: TGTGCCAGCAGCTTAGATTGGCTAGCGGGGCCTTACGAGCAGTACTTC.

The V call is TRBV4-1, the J call TRBJ1-2, with D perhaps TRBD1 (5 bases). Trimming left V 0 bases short and J 6 bases short, with 11 bases between. Germline V CDR1 and CDR2: MGHRA, YSYEKL. The CDR3 runs to 14 residues. The CDR3 here is CASSQEMAGHGYTF. In nucleotides, the CDR3 is TGCGCCAGCAGCCAAGAAATGGCGGGGCATGGCTACACCTTC.